Below are 13 T cell receptor beta chains sequenced from a single sample in a study of cytomegalovirus exposure and HLA in healthy donors (dated by TCRdb to about 2017). Library method: the immunoSEQ multiplex PCR assay. For the multiplex PCR, a mixture combining 60 forward primers for TCR Vbeta segments and 13 reverse primers for TCR Jbeta segments was used. Drawn from immuneACCESS, this table holds only the in-frame rearrangements with V and J called that TCRdb kept. Clones are partly lost; checked studies trace under half to an unresolved V gene and leave the rest unexplained. This sample's table contains about 160,000 clones. In total, the top ten clones hold under 2.5% of the sample. Sequencing was done on a sample of PBMCs. Every receptor here comes from a man aged 25-40 years in good health and CMV-seronegative.

This chain connects TRBV5-1 to TRBJ2-5; TRBD2 agrees at 11 bases. Losses at the gene ends were 6 bases for V and 5 bases for J; bases not matched to a gene: 6. Germline CDR1 SGHRS, CDR2 YFSETQ. The CDR3 is 14 amino acids. DNA of the CDR3: TGCGCCAGCAACCTAGCGGGAGGAGAGGAGACCCAGTACTTC. Translation: CASNLAGGEETQYF.

The chain's CDR3 is CASSQAFPPGEQFF. CDR3 coding DNA: TGCGCCAGCAGCCAAGCATTCCCCCCCGGGGAGCAGTTCTTC. The chain couples TRBV4-3 to TRBJ2-1; D uncertain. The germline V and J ends were trimmed by 1 base and 10 bases, with 14 bases remaining between them. The CDR3 covers 14 residues. The germline V gene has CDR1 LGHNA and CDR2 YSLEER.

The chain joins TRBV7-3 to TRBJ2-1; 7 nucleotides line up with TRBD2. The CDR3 has 14 residues. Germline CDR1 reads SGHTA; CDR2 reads FQGTGA. Trimming removed 5 bases from V and 4 bases from J; junction bases left unmatched: 5. The CDR3: CASSQSGVYNEQFF. For the CDR3, the DNA is TGTGCCAGCAGCCAGAGCGGGGTATACAATGAGCAGTTCTTC.

This rearrangement joins TRBV4-3 to TRBJ2-3; D is unresolved. V was shortened by 0 bases and J by 11 bases, with 15 bases between the two germline ends. CDR1 is LGHNA and CDR2 is YSLEER in the germline V gene. The CDR3 totals 14 residues. The CDR3 sequence is CASSQESWAPQQYF. CDR3 DNA sequence: TGCGCCAGCAGCCAAGAGAGTTGGGCGCCTCAGCAGTATTTT.

This chain uses TRBV27 with TRBJ2-5, with D possibly matching TRBD2 (5 bases). V lost 1 base and J lost 1, with 10 bases in between. Germline CDR1 MNHEY, CDR2 SMNVEV (reference sequence). The CDR3 loop spans 15 amino acids. CDR3 sequence (DNA): TGTGCCAGCAGTTTATTTGGGAGACTCCAAGAGACCCAGTACTTC. Amino acid sequence: CASSLFGRLQETQYF.

This chain uses TRBV5-6 with TRBJ2-5; weak D call: TRBD2 (5 bases). The J call may be faulty, since TRBJ2-7 better matches the DNA end. CDR3 length equals 16 residues. Germline CDR1 is SGHDT and CDR2 is YYEEEE. In nucleotides, the CDR3 is TGTGCCAGCAGCTTGTATACTAGGGTTTATCCCTACGAGCAGTACTTC. Protein product: CASSLYTRVYPYEQYF.

The V call is TRBV13, the J call TRBJ1-1, with 8 bases aligning to TRBD1. The V gene end was trimmed by 6 bases and the J gene end by 4 bases; junction bases not matched to a gene: 13. CDR1 PRHDT and CDR2 FYEKMQ come from the germline V gene (reference sequence). This CDR3 has 16 amino acids. The CDR3 sequence is CASRYFSQGVGTEAFF. CDR3 coding DNA: TGTGCCAGCAGGTACTTCTCACAGGGGGTTGGCACTGAAGCTTTCTTT.

The chain joins TRBV4-2 to TRBJ2-2; maybe TRBD1 (5 bases). Germline CDR1 reads LGHNA; CDR2 reads YNFKEQ. V lost 3 bases to trimming and J lost 6 bases, with 20 bases between them. This CDR3 is 17 amino acids long. The CDR3: CASSQVRATGAPGELFF. The CDR3 DNA sequence: TGTGCCAGCAGCCAGGTCAGGGCGACGGGTGCACCCGGGGAGCTGTTTTTT.

The chain joins TRBV27 to TRBJ2-2; D uncertain. Germline values: CDR1 MNHEY, CDR2 SMNVEV (reference sequence). The CDR3 totals 13 residues. Between the trimmed V and J ends, which lost 2 bases and 6 bases, there was a span of 7 bases. CDR3 protein: CASSLRDSGELFF. DNA of the CDR3: TGTGCCAGCAGTTTACGCGACTCCGGGGAGCTGTTTTTT.

The chain recombines TRBV6-5 with TRBJ2-2, with TRBD2 matching over 7 bases. J was trimmed by 2 bases and V by 5 bases; bases with no gene match: 5. There are 15 residues in the CDR3. Germline CDR1 is MNHEY and CDR2 is SVGAGI. The DNA of the CDR3 is TGTGCCAGCAGTGGTGGACTAGTAAACACCGGGGAGCTGTTTTTT. As protein: CASSGGLVNTGELFF.

The chain recombines TRBV30 with TRBJ2-5; TRBD1 matches 11 bases. This CDR3 has 15 residues. Trimming took 6 bases from V and 4 from J; bases not matched to a gene: 10. In germline, CDR1 is GTSNPN, CDR2 SVGIG (reference sequence). In nucleotides, the CDR3 is TGTGCCTGCCCAAGGACGGGGACAGGGGGAGAGACCCAGTACTTC. This translates into CACPRTGTGGETQYF.

V and J are TRBV10-3 and TRBJ1-2; D is uncertain. The V gene's germline CDR1 is ENHRY and CDR2 SYGVKD. V lost 2 bases to trimming and J lost 4 bases, with 8 bases between them. This CDR3 contains 13 residues. The CDR3 protein is CAISEREGYGYTF. CDR3 sequence (DNA): TGTGCCATCAGTGAGCGGGAAGGCTATGGCTACACCTTC.

The chain links TRBV19 to TRBJ2-1; 9 positions agree with TRBD2. V lost 4 bases to trimming and J lost 7 bases; unmatched junction nucleotides: 17. The CDR3 sequence is 18 residues long. From germline, CDR1 is LNHDA and CDR2 SQIVND (reference sequence). Here the CDR3 reads CASSTGTSPRRSENEQFF. Here the CDR3 DNA reads TGTGCCAGTAGTACCGGGACTAGCCCACGGCGGTCAGAAAATGAGCAGTTCTTC.